Shown below are 17 T cell receptor beta chains from a single sample sequenced in a study of T cell therapy after organ transplantation. IFN-gamma-secreting cells were captured from therapy product cells restimulated more than 3 hours with a CMV peptide pool. Assay: immunoSEQ multiplex PCR; the TCRdb copy retains only in-frame clones and omits some. The sample has 950 to 1,300 clones; around 40% are singletons. These receptors have no known antigen. Sequenced material: cultured CD8+ T cells. All receptors come from a human patient who had received a solid organ transplant and had CMV disease. The graft donor may have contributed some T cells.

The chain combines TRBV4-3 with TRBJ2-7; 7 bases map to TRBD1. Germline-derived CDR1 and CDR2 are LGHNA and YSLEER. The CDR3 is made up of 15 amino acids. With V trimmed by 4 bases and J by 10 bases, 16 bases remained unmatched. The CDR3 DNA reads TGCGCCAGCAGCCTAGAATTGGGACAGCACAACTCTCAGTACTTC. This codes for CASSLELGQHNSQYF.

This chain's CDR3 is CASSYGAYSYEQYF. Here the CDR3 DNA reads TGTGCCAGCAGCTACGGGGCTTACTCCTACGAGCAGTACTTC. The chain links TRBV6-9 to TRBJ2-7; the D call may be TRBD1 or TRBD2 (5 bases each). V was clipped by 6 bases and J by 0 bases, with 12 bases between them. This CDR3 contains 14 residues. The V gene's germline CDR1 is MNHGY and CDR2 SVAAGI.

This clone occurred a few times. The chain links TRBV5-4 to TRBJ1-1; D gene unclear. The V gene lost 4 bases and the J gene lost 4 bases, with 14 bases spanning the gap. This CDR3 contains 14 residues. From germline, CDR1 is SGHNT and CDR2 YYREEE (reference sequence). The CDR3 sequence is CASSQDTIVTEAFF. The DNA for the CDR3 is TGTGCCAGCAGCCAAGACACGATTGTCACTGAAGCTTTCTTT.

As concerns this clone: Within the sample, other DNA sequences also encode this same CDR3. The V gene is TRBV13, the J gene TRBJ1-3; no firm D call. Trimming removed 2 bases at V and 0 bases at J, with 8 bases between. Germline CDR1 reads PRHDT; CDR2 reads FYEKMQ (reference sequence). This CDR3 comprises 15 residues. In nucleotides, the CDR3 is TGTGCCAGCAGCTTACTAGGGTTCTCTGGAAACACCATATATTTT. Protein: CASSLLGFSGNTIYF.

By frequency in the sample, this clone is large. This chain links TRBV4-3 with TRBJ1-2; D is possibly TRBD1 (6 bases). Looked up from germline, CDR1 is LGHNA and CDR2 is YSLEER. The length of the CDR3 is 15 residues. Trimming pared 0 bases from V and 7 bases from J, leaving 15 bases between. The CDR3 reads CASSQDDGRGSGYTF. CDR3 coding DNA: TGCGCCAGCAGCCAAGATGATGGCAGGGGCTCTGGCTACACCTTC.

This clone showed up just once. CDR3 in DNA: TGTGCCAGCAGTTTATTGCAGGGGGCTTGGTACGAGCAGTACTTC. Translating it yields CASSLLQGAWYEQYF. The rearrangement links TRBV28 to TRBJ2-7; 8 bases line up with TRBD1. The trim removed 1 base at V and 4 bases at J, leaving 6 bases unmatched. CDR1 is MDHEN, CDR2 SYDVKM, per germline. The CDR3 is 15 amino acids.

This clone is large in the sample. The rearrangement links TRBV6-5 to TRBJ1-5, with D possibly matching TRBD1 (5 bases). Germline V gene lookup returns CDR1 MNHEY and CDR2 SVGAGI. This CDR3 spans 15 amino acids. The V gene lost 6 bases and the J gene lost 2 bases, with 14 bases spanning the gap. Here the CDR3 DNA reads TGTGCCAGCAGCCACGGGGGGGTCGGCAATCAGCCCCAGCATTTT. Encoded protein: CASSHGGVGNQPQHF.

V usage is TRBV4-3 and J usage is TRBJ2-1, with D perhaps TRBD2 (5 bases). This CDR3 spans 13 amino acids. V was clipped by 4 bases and J by 8 bases, with 12 bases between them. Germline-derived CDR1 and CDR2 are LGHNA and YSLEER. In nucleotides, the CDR3 is TGCGCCAGCAGCCGAGAACTAGGCTATGAGCAGTTCTTC. It yields the protein CASSRELGYEQFF.

This clone was seen a single time. The genes are TRBV27 and TRBJ2-5; D call uncertain. Germline assignment: CDR1 MNHEY and CDR2 SMNVEV (reference sequence). The CDR3 runs 13 residues. Trimming stripped 5 bases from V and 4 bases from J, with 11 bases between. The CDR3 DNA reads TGTGCCAGCAGTCTCAGCCTTTCAGAGACCCAGTACTTC. It translates to CASSLSLSETQYF.

With respect to this clone: Additional DNA sequences in this sample encode the identical CDR3. V and J are TRBV7-7 and TRBJ2-7; D is ambiguous. The CDR3 is made up of 16 amino acids. V was shortened by 6 bases and J by 3 bases, with 21 bases between the two germline ends. Germline lookup yields CDR1 SSHAT and CDR2 FNYEAQ (reference sequence). In DNA form, the CDR3 reads TGTGCCAGCAGTCCAGGAGATTCCGCCCCACACTACGAGCAGTACTTC. It yields the protein CASSPGDSAPHYEQYF.

In its sample, this clone is medium-sized. The rearrangement uses TRBV4-3 and TRBJ1-1; D perhaps matches TRBD1 (5 bases). The CDR3 is 15 amino acids. The V gene's germline CDR1 is LGHNA and CDR2 YSLEER. The V end was cut by 3 bases, the J end by 6 bases, with 17 bases between. This CDR3 is CASSQGTGVYSEAFF. The DNA for the CDR3 is TGCGCCAGCAGCCAGGGGACGGGGGTATATTCTGAAGCTTTCTTT.

This clone was recorded only once. The rearrangement links TRBV5-4 to TRBJ2-2, with 8 bases fitting TRBD1. The J segment lost 2 bases and the V segment lost 4 bases, leaving 4 bases of the junction unmatched. CDR1 SGHNT and CDR2 YYREEE come from the germline V gene (reference sequence). The CDR3 loop spans 15 amino acids. CDR3 in amino acids: CASSPDRGNTGELFF. In DNA, the CDR3 is TGTGCCAGCAGCCCAGACAGGGGAAACACCGGGGAGCTGTTTTTT.

This clone has just a few counts. The chain is built from TRBV4-3 and TRBJ2-5; 10 bases are shared with TRBD1. The junction had 7 bases not matched to a gene; V was cut back by 5 bases and J by 1 base. The germline V gene has CDR1 LGHNA and CDR2 YSLEER. CDR3 size: 16 residues. The CDR3 DNA follows: TGCGCCAGCAGCGCGGGGACAGGGGCTATCCAAGAGACCCAGTACTTC. Its translation: CASSAGTGAIQETQYF.

This clone is classed as large (0.1 to 1%). The rearrangement joins TRBV4-3 to TRBJ1-3; a possible D gene is TRBD1 (6 bases). CDR1 is LGHNA, CDR2 YSLEER, per germline. The CDR3 has 15 amino acids. The V and J ends lost 3 bases and 7 bases respectively, with 16 bases between them. The CDR3, as DNA: TGCGCCAGCAGCCAGGCAGGGGATCTCTCGAACACCATATATTTT. Protein sequence: CASSQAGDLSNTIYF.

The genes are TRBV4-3 and TRBJ2-3; 9 nucleotides align to TRBD2. Germline V gene sequence: CDR1 LGHNA, CDR2 YSLEER. This CDR3 has 16 residues. Losses at the gene ends were 4 bases for V and 4 bases for J; bases not matched to a gene: 9. The CDR3 loop is CASSREPGLAADTQYF. The CDR3 DNA reads TGCGCCAGCAGCCGAGAACCGGGACTAGCTGCAGATACGCAGTATTTT.

This clone was seen only a few times. V gene TRBV4-3 combines with J gene TRBJ2-1, with D perhaps matching TRBD2 (6 bases). CDR3 length equals 16 residues. V lost 0 bases and J 0 bases, leaving 9 bases between the germline ends. Looked up from germline, CDR1 is LGHNA and CDR2 is YSLEER. CDR3 bases: TGCGCCAGCAGCCAAGATGACGGGAGCTCCTACAATGAGCAGTTCTTC. Translation: CASSQDDGSSYNEQFF.

The sample holds one count of this clone. The chain links TRBV4-3 to TRBJ2-7; the match to TRBD2 covers 8 bases. The junction had 4 bases not matched to a gene; V was cut back by 0 bases and J by 3 bases. Germline V gene sequence: CDR1 LGHNA, CDR2 YSLEER. The CDR3 runs 15 residues. CDR3 nucleotides: TGCGCCAGCAGCCAAGATGCCAGCGGGGGCTACGAGCAGTACTTC. Translating it yields CASSQDASGGYEQYF.